This T cell receptor beta chain was profiled in a study of T cell changes during pregnancy in multiple sclerosis. The protocol was immunoSEQ multiplex PCR, while the TCRdb copy is restricted to in-frame clones and leaves out a portion. The repertoire holds some 9,100 clones, with nearly 85% as singletons. V lost 6 bases to trimming and J lost 5 bases; unmatched junction nucleotides: 6. The CDR3 sequence is 13 residues long. The source of this sequence is a female donor in good health, enrolled as a control in a pregnancy study. The source was CD8+ T cells from peripheral blood mononuclear cells, collected in the third trimester of pregnancy. The chain couples TRBV6-7 to TRBJ2-5, with 7 bases matching TRBD1. TRBV6-7 is designated an ORF whose function remains uncertain. CDR3 protein: CASSQRGGETQYF. The CDR3 DNA follows: TGTGCCAGCAGCCAACGAGGGGGCGAGACCCAGTACTTC.